Listed below are T cell receptor beta chains from one sample, sequenced in a study of T-cell reconstitution after alpha-beta-depleted transplantation in children. Each CDR3 protein gets one entry after TCRdb re-called the PCR reads with MiXCR. The sample records about 610,000 distinct CDR3 sequences, about 11% being singletons. Sequenced material: PBMCs from the stem cell graft donor, taken from the stem cell graft. The receptors derive from a human donor who donated a stem cell graft to a child with acute myeloid leukemia. CDR3s leave out the opening cysteine and the closing phenylalanine or tryptophan. Size is stated for part of the rows, as once, few or many counts, or as a class when the clone is expanded.

clone size	V gene	J gene	CDR3 protein
few	TRBV4-1	TRBJ2-3	ASSQDPAQITQY
NA	TRBV6-1	TRBJ1-6	ASREVSPSPLH
NA	TRBV7-8	TRBJ2-1	ASSTLTGGPDEQF
many	TRBV5-1	TRBJ2-1	ASSLLAVFEDEQF
NA	TRBV19	TRBJ2-7	ASSRGEAHEQY
many	TRBV6-1	TRBJ2-7	ASSAVYEQY
few	TRBV12-3/TRBV12-4	TRBJ2-7	ASRARADISYEQY
few	TRBV25-1	TRBJ2-1	ASLSGLPPYNEQF
many	TRBV5-1	TRBJ2-2	ASSPGSNTGELF
few	TRBV27	TRBJ1-1	ASSMRGGEAF
NA	TRBV4-2	TRBJ1-5	ASSQDVNQPQH
NA	TRBV29-1	TRBJ2-7	SVVRLVGEQY
many	TRBV6-5	TRBJ1-2	ASSYSGGSYGYT
many	TRBV7-8	TRBJ1-1	ASSLLPNTEAF
many	TRBV29-1	TRBJ2-7	SACTDAYEQY
few	TRBV7-9	TRBJ1-4	ASSLSGNGEKLF
few	TRBV10-3	TRBJ2-7	AISESGGGNEQY
many	TRBV29-1	TRBJ2-2	SVDRESGELF
many	TRBV7-3	TRBJ2-2	ASSLTPTSIGELF
many	TRBV20-1	TRBJ1-1	SARGGNTEAF
few	TRBV9	TRBJ1-3	ASSVGQGNTIY
NA	TRBV29-1	TRBJ2-1	SVPIAGLGNEQF
NA	TRBV28	TRBJ1-3	ASMGQGPMGSSGNTIY
NA	TRBV7-8	TRBJ2-1	ASAPRGLGYGEQF
NA	TRBV12-3/TRBV12-4	TRBJ1-5	ASSLWNRFNQPQH
many	TRBV20-1	TRBJ1-5	SAKGKGNQPQH
NA	TRBV20-1	TRBJ2-7	SARDSTGTLYEQY
NA	TRBV19	TRBJ1-1	ASRGRNTEAF
NA	TRBV4-3	TRBJ1-1	ASRSDRGMNTEAF
few	TRBV2	TRBJ2-1	ASRGLTASSYNEQF
NA	TRBV18	TRBJ2-7	ASSPGRFNEQY
NA	TRBV20-1	TRBJ1-5	SASLGNQPQH
NA	TRBV11-3	TRBJ2-5	ASSLPGTKETQY
few	TRBV6-5	TRBJ1-1	ASSYVQGGTEAF
NA	TRBV29-1	TRBJ2-1	SAGKTGNEQF
many	TRBV20-1	TRBJ2-7	SAPTDRYEQY
many	TRBV7-2	TRBJ1-1	ASSDSQRFVPEAF
few	TRBV12-3/TRBV12-4	TRBJ2-3	ASSWDRVGDTQY
once	TRBV7-9	TRBJ2-2	ASSLGRQGINGELF
NA	TRBV30	TRBJ2-1	AWMGSSYNEQF
NA	TRBV2	TRBJ2-1	ASSYTGLAGVGPYNEQF
NA	TRBV5-8	TRBJ2-3	ASTTFRTGVYADTQY
many	TRBV20-1	TRBJ2-7	SAPTSGGAVEQY
NA	TRBV21-1	TRBJ1-1	ASRIWQGAPTEAF
few	TRBV20-1	TRBJ2-7	SARVQGVLYEQY
few	TRBV12-3/TRBV12-4	TRBJ1-1	ASSVFGPEAF
few	TRBV7-8	TRBJ2-3	ASSLTWEGTDTQY
few	TRBV28	TRBJ2-3	ASSPAGRGTDTQY
NA	TRBV6-1	TRBJ2-2	ASTPKLAGTGELF
few	TRBV7-2	TRBJ2-7	ASSLEGLAGPEQY
NA	TRBV7-3	TRBJ2-2	ASSGVASNTGELF
NA	TRBV19	TRBJ2-3	ASSIWGRGADTQY
few	TRBV20-1	TRBJ2-3	SELAGVGGDTQY
few	TRBV5-1	TRBJ2-6	ASSFGGSSGANVLT
many	TRBV25-1	TRBJ2-2	ASSDPSGRNTGELF
many	TRBV10-3	TRBJ2-1	AMGQGAYNEQF